This passage covers 3 T cell receptor beta chains from one sample sequenced in a study of shared clonotypes between healthy human individuals. The naive CD8 population came from CD45RO-negative cells selected for CCR7, without terminally differentiated effector memory CD45RA+ cells. Some clones are missing from TCRdb's copy, which holds only in-frame ones; the method was immunoSEQ multiplex PCR. This sample has about 600,000 clones, with roughly 98% found just once. Sequences were obtained from naive CD8+ T cells sorted from blood. The origin of the receptors is a man in his thirties or forties in good health.

This chain connects TRBV7-9 to TRBJ2-7; 9 bases align to TRBD1. CDR1 and CDR2 (germline): SEHNR, FQNEAQ (reference sequence). There are 15 residues in the CDR3. With V trimmed by 5 bases and J by 3 bases, 8 bases remained unmatched. CDR3 nucleotide sequence: TGTGCCAGCAGCCTACGGGGACAGGGAGGCTACGAGCAGTACTTC. Translating it yields CASSLRGQGGYEQYF.

The chain is built from TRBV5-4 and TRBJ1-1; possible D gene TRBD1, 6 bases. Germline assignment: CDR1 SGHNT and CDR2 YYREEE (reference sequence). CDR3 size: 14 residues. Trimming pared 0 bases from V and 2 bases from J, leaving 8 bases between. CDR3 nucleotide sequence: TGTGCCAGCAGCTTGGCAGGGGAAAACACTGAAGCTTTCTTT. This translates into CASSLAGENTEAFF.

This clone has a single count. The same CDR3 also results from other DNA sequences found in this sample. The gene calls are TRBV19 and TRBJ2-7; a possible D gene is TRBD2 (6 bases). Germline CDR1 is LNHDA and CDR2 is SQIVND (reference sequence). The CDR3 is 12 amino acids. V lost 3 bases and J 4 bases, leaving 7 bases between the germline ends. CDR3 nucleotides: TGTGCCAGTAGTATCGGGAGTTACGAGCAGTACTTC. Encoded protein: CASSIGSYEQYF. Full variable domain (outside the CDR3, taken from reference TRBV19 and TRBJ2-7): DGGITQSPKYLFRKEGQNVTLSCEQNLNHDAMYWYRQDPGQGLRLIYYSQIVNDFQKGDIAEGYSVSREKKESFPLTVTSAQKNPTAFYLCASSIGSYEQYFGPGTRLTVT.